This TCR beta chain was captured in a study of shared clonotypes between healthy human individuals. Turning to the study itself: Three CD4 naive, three CD4 memory, two CD8 naive and one CD8 memory plate were used per donor.

Source study methods: ImmunoSEQ gave junction-only sequences without quality scores, so filtering differed. Only in-frame clones appear in the TCRdb table, and some are missing; sequencing was by immunoSEQ multiplex PCR. Clone size and V and J calls were adopted from that table, with D and trimming inferred from the DNA. The repertoire holds around 980,000 clones, around 82% seen once, with roughly 0.57% in the top ten. General study results and limits: Clonotype sharing across donors was expected to vary with sequencing depth. Relative to clonotypes present in all four donors, those not shared had lower generation probabilities.

About this clone: Its antigen is not known.

The germline V and J ends were trimmed by 5 bases and 4 bases, with 5 bases remaining between them. Germline CDR1 and CDR2: SGHRS and YFSETQ. The CDR3 runs to 11 residues. This receptor was identified in a man aged 18-30 years in good health. Some clones in this sample may be carry-over from other donors' samples. The V gene is TRBV5-1, the J gene TRBJ2-3; D unresolved. The specimen sequenced was memory CD4+ T cells from PBMCs. Sample subset: CD45RA-negative fraction. This CDR3 reads CASRLADTQYF. The CDR3 DNA is TGCGCCAGCAGGCTAGCAGATACGCAGTATTTT.